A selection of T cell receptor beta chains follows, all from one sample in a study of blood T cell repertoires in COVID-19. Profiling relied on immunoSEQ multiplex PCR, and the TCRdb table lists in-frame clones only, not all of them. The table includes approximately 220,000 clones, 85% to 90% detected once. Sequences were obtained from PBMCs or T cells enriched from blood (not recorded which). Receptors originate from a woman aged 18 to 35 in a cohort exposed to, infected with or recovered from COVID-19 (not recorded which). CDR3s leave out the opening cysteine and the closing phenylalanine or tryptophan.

ASGTTGDGTNEKLF | TRBJ1-4 | TRBV28
ASSAGTGGIWETQY | TRBJ2-5 | TRBV2
ASSLAREDYGYT | TRBJ1-2 | TRBV5-1
ASSLRDRGSSPLH | TRBJ1-6 | TRBV13
ASKLRGQGLYEQY | TRBJ2-7 | TRBV19
ASRGQGDYGYT | TRBJ1-2 | TRBV2
ASSQYGGANSPLH | TRBJ1-6 | TRBV9
ASSYYRGNTEAF | TRBJ1-1 | TRBV5-1
ASSSLGDYS | TRBJ1-2 | TRBV7-9
ATGQGDLNYGYT | TRBJ1-2 | TRBV10-3
ASSSRQGGNEQF | TRBJ2-1 | TRBV6-5
ASSYSHRNTEAF | TRBJ1-1 | TRBV6-5
ASSPRRLADTSSYEQY | TRBJ2-7 | TRBV6-6
ASSQALVPSGEGNEQF | TRBJ2-1 | TRBV3-1/TRBV3-2
ASSTEGLAPTDTQY | TRBJ2-3 | TRBV6-2/TRBV6-3
ATSREQETQY | TRBJ2-5 | TRBV24-1
ASSRVGGNSPLH | TRBJ1-6 | TRBV7-3
ASCWTSTNTGELF | TRBJ2-2 | TRBV19
ASSRSVGDEQF | TRBJ2-1 | TRBV4-1
ASSGTGDQPQH | TRBJ1-5 | TRBV18
ATSPRTGNTGELF | TRBJ2-2 | TRBV15
ASSLGPGLMKAF | TRBJ1-1 | TRBV13
ASSWAPGNTEAF | TRBJ1-1 | TRBV6-5
ASSQGGGQPQH | TRBJ1-5 | TRBV3-1/TRBV3-2
ASMGASGGAREQETQY | TRBJ2-5 | TRBV7-9
ASSPGLAGVNEQF | TRBJ2-1 | TRBV6-5
ASSLGLDRGGYT | TRBJ1-2 | TRBV7-8
ASSITGAIQPQH | TRBJ1-5 | TRBV2
ASSYGASGGYT | TRBJ1-2 | TRBV6-5
ASSRRGLYNEQF | TRBJ2-1 | TRBV27
ASSPVTGTQPQH | TRBJ1-5 | TRBV28
ASSLVLWGRTGATANTGELF | TRBJ2-2 | TRBV28
ASSPSSEATNEKLF | TRBJ1-4 | TRBV7-8
ASSPPGTKNEQY | TRBJ2-7 | TRBV18
ASSGDEQSTDTQY | TRBJ2-3 | TRBV18
ATSDSTAEAF | TRBJ1-1 | TRBV24-1
ASSLSGGPSNQPQH | TRBJ1-5 | TRBV27
ASSPTGGPNEKLF | TRBJ1-4 | TRBV3-1/TRBV3-2
ASSLTGVAEPQH | TRBJ1-5 | TRBV7-8
ASSVSPQRQETQY | TRBJ2-5 | TRBV19